This T cell receptor (beta chain) stems from a study of tumor and adjacent non-tumor tissue in lung cancer. The overall study: The cohort had 12 adenocarcinoma, a couple of squamous cell and 1 small cell patients.

No cell sorting was done before RNA was extracted from the tissue. Donors were chemotherapy-naive, newly diagnosed lung cancer surgical patients in China, August–November 2014. This clonotype was seen more than once but under ten times. Its antigen is currently unknown. The study, taken as a whole, reports: Significantly higher TCR diversity was found in tumor than normal lung. Top 100 clones took a larger repertoire share in normal lung.

The germline gives CDR1 SQVTM, CDR2 ANQGSEA. V was shortened by 4 bases and J by 3 bases, with 13 bases between the two germline ends. The CDR3 has 14 amino acids. A modified ARM-PCR protocol with three rounds of nested PCR amplified TCRbeta. A single record per CDR3 protein comes from TCRdb applying MiXCR to the multiplex PCR reads. The sample lists roughly 140,000 distinct CDR3 sequences; 66% were seen once. The sample was lung tumor tissue. The V call is TRBV29-1, the J call TRBJ1-3; D is perhaps TRBD1 (5 bases). The receptor was isolated from a man in his 60s with small cell lung cancer. CDR3 residues: CSVGGTPGGNTIYF. The CDR3 region has the DNA TGCAGCGTTGGGGGGACGCCGGGTGGAAACACCATATATTTT. Filled out from reference TRBV29-1 and TRBJ1-3, the complete variable domain reads SAVISQKPSRDICQRGTSLTIQCQVDSQVTMMFWYRQQPGQSLTLIATANQGSEATYESGFVIDKFPISRPNLTFSTLTVSNMSPEDSSIYLCSVGGTPGGNTIYFGEGSWLTVV.